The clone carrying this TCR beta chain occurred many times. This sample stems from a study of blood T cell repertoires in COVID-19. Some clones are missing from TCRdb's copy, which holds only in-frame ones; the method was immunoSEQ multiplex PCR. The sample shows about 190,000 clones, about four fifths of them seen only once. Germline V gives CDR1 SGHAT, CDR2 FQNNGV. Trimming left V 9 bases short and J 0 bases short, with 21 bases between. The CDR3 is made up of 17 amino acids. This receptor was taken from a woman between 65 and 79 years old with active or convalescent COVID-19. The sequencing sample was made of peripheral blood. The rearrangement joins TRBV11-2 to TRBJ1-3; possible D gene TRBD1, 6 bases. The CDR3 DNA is TGTGCCAGTACGAGGGGGGGACGCAGCCTCTCTGGAAACACCATATATTTT. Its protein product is CASTRGGRSLSGNTIYF.